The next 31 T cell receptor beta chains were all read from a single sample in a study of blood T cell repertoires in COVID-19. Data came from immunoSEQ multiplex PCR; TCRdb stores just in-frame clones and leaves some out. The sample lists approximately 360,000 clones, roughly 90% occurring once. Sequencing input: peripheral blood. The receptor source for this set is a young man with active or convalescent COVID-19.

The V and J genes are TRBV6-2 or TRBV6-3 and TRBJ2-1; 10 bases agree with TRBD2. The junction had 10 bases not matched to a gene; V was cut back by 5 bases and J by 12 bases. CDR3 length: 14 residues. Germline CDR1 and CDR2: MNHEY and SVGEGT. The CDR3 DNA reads TGTGCCAGCAGTCCCGATCTCCTAGCGGGAGTGCAGTTCTTC. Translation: CASSPDLLAGVQFF.

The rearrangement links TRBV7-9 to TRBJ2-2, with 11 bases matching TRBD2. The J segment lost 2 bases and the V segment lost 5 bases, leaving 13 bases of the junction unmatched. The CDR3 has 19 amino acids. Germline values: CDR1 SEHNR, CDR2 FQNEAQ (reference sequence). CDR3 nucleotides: TGTGCCAGCAGCCCCGAGATGGTGCTAGCGGGGGGTAACACCGGGGAGCTGTTTTTT. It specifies CASSPEMVLAGGNTGELFF.

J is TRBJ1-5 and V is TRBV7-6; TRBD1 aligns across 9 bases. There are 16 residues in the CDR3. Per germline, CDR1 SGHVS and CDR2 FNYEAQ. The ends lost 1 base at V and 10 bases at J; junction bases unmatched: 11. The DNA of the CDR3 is TGTGCCAGCAGCTTAGGGCCGGGGACGGACAGGGGACCCCAGCATTTT. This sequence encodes CASSLGPGTDRGPQHF.

The CDR3 sequence is CASSSTQETQYF. CDR3 bases: TGTGCCAGCAGTTCCACTCAAGAGACCCAGTACTTC. The V and J genes are TRBV6-2 or TRBV6-3 and TRBJ2-5; D not certain. Trimming cost V 4 bases and J 2 bases, with 5 bases left between them. The CDR3 contains 12 residues. CDR1 and CDR2 (germline): MNHEY, SVGEGT.

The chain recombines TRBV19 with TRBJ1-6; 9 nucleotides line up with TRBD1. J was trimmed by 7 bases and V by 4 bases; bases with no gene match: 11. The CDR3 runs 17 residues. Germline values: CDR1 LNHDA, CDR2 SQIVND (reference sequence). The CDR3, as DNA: TGTGCCAGTAGTAGATCATCGGGACAGGGCGGAAATTCACCCCTCCACTTT. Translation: CASSRSSGQGGNSPLHF.

CDR3 protein: CASSLKWISGGHPNNEQFF. DNA of the CDR3: TGTGCCAGCAGCCTAAAGTGGATTAGCGGGGGGCATCCTAACAATGAGCAGTTCTTC. The chain couples TRBV3-1 (or the pseudogene TRBV3-2) to TRBJ2-1, with 10 bases matching TRBD2. With V trimmed by 4 bases and J by 5 bases, 17 bases remained unmatched. This CDR3 is built from 19 residues. CDR1 and CDR2 (germline): LGHDT, YNNKEL (reference sequence).

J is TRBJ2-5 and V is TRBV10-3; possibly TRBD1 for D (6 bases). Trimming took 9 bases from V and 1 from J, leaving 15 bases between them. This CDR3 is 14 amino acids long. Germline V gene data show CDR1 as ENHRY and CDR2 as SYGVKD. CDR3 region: CAIRAGASQETQYF. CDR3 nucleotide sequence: TGTGCCATTCGAGCAGGGGCCTCCCAAGAGACCCAGTACTTC.

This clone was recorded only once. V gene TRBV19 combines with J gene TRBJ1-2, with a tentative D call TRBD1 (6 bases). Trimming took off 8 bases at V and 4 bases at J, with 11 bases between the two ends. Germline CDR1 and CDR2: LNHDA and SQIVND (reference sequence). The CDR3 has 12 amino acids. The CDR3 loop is CASVQGSYGYTF. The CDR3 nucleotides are TGTGCCAGTGTCCAGGGGAGCTATGGCTACACCTTC.

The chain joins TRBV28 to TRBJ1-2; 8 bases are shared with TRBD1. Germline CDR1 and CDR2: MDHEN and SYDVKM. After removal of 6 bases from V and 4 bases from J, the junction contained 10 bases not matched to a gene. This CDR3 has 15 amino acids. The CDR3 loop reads CASRMDREGIYGYTF. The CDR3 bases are TGTGCCAGCAGAATGGACAGGGAGGGGATCTATGGCTACACCTTC.

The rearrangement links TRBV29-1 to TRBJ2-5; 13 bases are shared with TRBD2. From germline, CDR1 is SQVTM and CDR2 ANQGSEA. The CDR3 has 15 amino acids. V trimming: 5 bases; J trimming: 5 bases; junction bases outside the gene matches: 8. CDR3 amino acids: CSVNGLAGEEETQYF. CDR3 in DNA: TGCAGCGTTAACGGACTAGCGGGAGAAGAGGAGACCCAGTACTTC.

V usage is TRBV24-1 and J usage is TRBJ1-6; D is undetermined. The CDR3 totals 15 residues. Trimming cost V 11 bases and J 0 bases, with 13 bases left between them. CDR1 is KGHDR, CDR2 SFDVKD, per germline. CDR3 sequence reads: CAIPSPSSYNSPLHF. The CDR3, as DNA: TGTGCCATTCCCTCGCCGAGCTCCTATAATTCACCCCTCCACTTT.

This CDR3 reads CASSWGQGAAGYTF. DNA for the CDR3: TGTGCCAGCTCTTGGGGACAGGGTGCCGCTGGCTACACCTTC. The chain has TRBV9 and TRBJ1-2; TRBD1 agrees at 9 bases. CDR1 is SGDLS and CDR2 is YYNGEE in the germline V gene. The CDR3 has 14 residues. V lost 7 bases and J lost 7; bases outside the gene matches: 11.

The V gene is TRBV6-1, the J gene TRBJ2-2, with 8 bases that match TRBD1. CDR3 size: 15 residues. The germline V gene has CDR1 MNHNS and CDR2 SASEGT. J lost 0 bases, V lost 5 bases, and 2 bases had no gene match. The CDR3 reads CASSMGQANTGELFF. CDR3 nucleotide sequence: TGTGCCAGCAGTATGGGACAGGCGAACACCGGGGAGCTGTTTTTT.

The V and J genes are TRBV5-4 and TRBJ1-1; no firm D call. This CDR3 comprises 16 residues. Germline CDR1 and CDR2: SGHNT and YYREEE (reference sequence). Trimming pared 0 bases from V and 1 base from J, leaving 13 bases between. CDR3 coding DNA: TGTGCCAGCAGCTTGGAACTTTTCGCAGGGAACACTGAAGCTTTCTTT. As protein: CASSLELFAGNTEAFF.

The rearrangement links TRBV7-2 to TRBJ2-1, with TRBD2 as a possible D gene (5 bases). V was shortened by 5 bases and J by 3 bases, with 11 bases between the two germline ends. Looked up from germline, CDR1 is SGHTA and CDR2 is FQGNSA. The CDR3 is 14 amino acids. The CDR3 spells CASSPARDYNEQFF. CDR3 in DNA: TGTGCCAGCAGCCCCGCCCGGGACTACAATGAGCAGTTCTTC.

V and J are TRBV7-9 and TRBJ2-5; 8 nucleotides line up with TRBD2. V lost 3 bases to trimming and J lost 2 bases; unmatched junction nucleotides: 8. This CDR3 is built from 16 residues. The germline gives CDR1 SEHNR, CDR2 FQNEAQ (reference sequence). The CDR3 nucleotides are TGTGCCAGCAGCTTTCGTGCGGGGGGCTTACAAGAGACCCAGTACTTC. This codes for CASSFRAGGLQETQYF.

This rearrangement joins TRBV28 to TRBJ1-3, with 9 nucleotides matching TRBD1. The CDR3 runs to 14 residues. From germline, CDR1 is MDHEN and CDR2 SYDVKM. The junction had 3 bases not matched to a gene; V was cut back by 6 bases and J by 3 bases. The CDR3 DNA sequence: TGTGCCAGCAGCACAGGGGGCGGTGGAAACACCATATATTTT. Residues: CASSTGGGGNTIYF.

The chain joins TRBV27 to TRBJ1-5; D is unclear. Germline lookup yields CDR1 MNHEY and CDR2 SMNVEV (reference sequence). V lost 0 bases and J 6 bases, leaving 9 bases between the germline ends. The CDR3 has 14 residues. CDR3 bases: TGTGCCAGCAGTTTATCGGGTACGGGTCAGCCCCAGCATTTT. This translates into CASSLSGTGQPQHF.

The CDR3 DNA is TGTGCCAGCACCCCAGGGGTCAGGTGGGAAAAACTGTTTTTT. Its translation is CASTPGVRWEKLFF. The chain combines TRBV6-5 with TRBJ1-4, with D possibly being TRBD1 (6 bases). The germline gives CDR1 MNHEY, CDR2 SVGAGI. This CDR3 is built from 14 residues. Trimming removed 7 bases at V and 8 bases at J, with 17 bases between.

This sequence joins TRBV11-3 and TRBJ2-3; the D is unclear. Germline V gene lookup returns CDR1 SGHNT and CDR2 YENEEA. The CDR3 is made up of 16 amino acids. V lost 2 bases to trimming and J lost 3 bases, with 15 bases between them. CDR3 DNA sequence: TGTGCCAGCAGCTTATCCCTAGGCCGAACAACAGATACGCAGTATTTT. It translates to CASSLSLGRTTDTQYF.

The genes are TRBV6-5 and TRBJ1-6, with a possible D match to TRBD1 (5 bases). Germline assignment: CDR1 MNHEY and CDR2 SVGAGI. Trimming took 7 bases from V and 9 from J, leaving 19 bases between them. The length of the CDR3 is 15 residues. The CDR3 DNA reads TGTGCCAGCATCCCGACAGTCCAAGCGGGTTCACCCCTCCACTTT. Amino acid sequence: CASIPTVQAGSPLHF.

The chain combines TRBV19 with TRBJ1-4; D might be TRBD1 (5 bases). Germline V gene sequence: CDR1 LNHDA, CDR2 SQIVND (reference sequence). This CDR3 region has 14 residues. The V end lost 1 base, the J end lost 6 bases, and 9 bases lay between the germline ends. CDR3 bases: TGTGCCAGTAGTATAGTTCGCAGGGATGAAAAACTGTTTTTT. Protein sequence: CASSIVRRDEKLFF.

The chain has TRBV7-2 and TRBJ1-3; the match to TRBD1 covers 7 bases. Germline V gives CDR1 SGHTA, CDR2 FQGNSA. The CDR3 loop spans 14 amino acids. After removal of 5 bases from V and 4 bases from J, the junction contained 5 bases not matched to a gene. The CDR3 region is CASSPTGAGNTIYF. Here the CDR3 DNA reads TGTGCCAGCAGCCCAACAGGGGCCGGAAACACCATATATTTT. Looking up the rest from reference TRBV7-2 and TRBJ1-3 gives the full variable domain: GAGVSQSPSNKVTEKGKDVELRCDPISGHTALYWYRQSLGQGLEFLIYFQGNSAPDKSGLPSDRFSAERTGGSVSTLTIQRTQQEDSAVYLCASSPTGAGNTIYFGEGSWLTVV.

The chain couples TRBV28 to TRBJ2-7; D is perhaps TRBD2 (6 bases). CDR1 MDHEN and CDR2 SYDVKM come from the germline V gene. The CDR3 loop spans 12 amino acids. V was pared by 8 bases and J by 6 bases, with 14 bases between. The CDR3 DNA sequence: TGTGCCAGCGTTAGGGACTCCACCGAGCAGTACTTC. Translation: CASVRDSTEQYF. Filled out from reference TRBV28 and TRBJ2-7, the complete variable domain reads DVKVTQSSRYLVKRTGEKVFLECVQDMDHENMFWYRQDPGLGLRLIYFSYDVKMKEKGDIPEGYSVSREKKERFSLILESASTNQTSMYLCASVRDSTEQYFGPGTRLTVT.

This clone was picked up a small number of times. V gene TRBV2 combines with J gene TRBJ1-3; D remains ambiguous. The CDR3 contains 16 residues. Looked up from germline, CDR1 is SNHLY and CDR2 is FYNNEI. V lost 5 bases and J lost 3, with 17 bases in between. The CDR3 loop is CASSPQIGALGNTIYF. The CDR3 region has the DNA TGTGCCAGCAGTCCACAGATCGGCGCTCTTGGAAACACCATATATTTT.

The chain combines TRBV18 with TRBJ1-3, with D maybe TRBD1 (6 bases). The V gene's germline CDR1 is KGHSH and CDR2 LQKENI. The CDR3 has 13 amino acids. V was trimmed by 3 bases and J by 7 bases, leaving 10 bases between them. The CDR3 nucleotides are TGTGCCAGCTCACCGCAGGGGTGGAACACCATATATTTT. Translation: CASSPQGWNTIYF.

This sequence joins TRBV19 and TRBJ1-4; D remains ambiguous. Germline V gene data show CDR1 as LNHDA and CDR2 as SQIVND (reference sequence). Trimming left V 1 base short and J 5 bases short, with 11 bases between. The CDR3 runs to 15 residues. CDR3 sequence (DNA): TGTGCCAGTAGTATAGGCAGGCCGAAGAATGAAAAACTGTTTTTT. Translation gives CASSIGRPKNEKLFF. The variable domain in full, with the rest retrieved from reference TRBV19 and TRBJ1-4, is DGGITQSPKYLFRKEGQNVTLSCEQNLNHDAMYWYRQDPGQGLRLIYYSQIVNDFQKGDIAEGYSVSREKKESFPLTVTSAQKNPTAFYLCASSIGRPKNEKLFFGSGTQLSVL.

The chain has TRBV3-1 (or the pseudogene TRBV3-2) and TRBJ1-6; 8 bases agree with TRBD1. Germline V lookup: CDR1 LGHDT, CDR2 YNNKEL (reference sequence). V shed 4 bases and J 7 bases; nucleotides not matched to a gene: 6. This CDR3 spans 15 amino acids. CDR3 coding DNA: TGTGCCAGCAGCCCAGGGGGCTTCGCGAATTCACCCCTCCACTTT. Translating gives CASSPGGFANSPLHF.

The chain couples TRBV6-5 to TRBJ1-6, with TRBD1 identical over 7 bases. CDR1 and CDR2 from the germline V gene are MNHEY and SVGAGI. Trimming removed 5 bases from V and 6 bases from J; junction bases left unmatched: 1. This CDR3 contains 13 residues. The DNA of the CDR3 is TGTGCCAGCAGTCACAGGGGTAATTCACCCCTCCACTTT. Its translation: CASSHRGNSPLHF.

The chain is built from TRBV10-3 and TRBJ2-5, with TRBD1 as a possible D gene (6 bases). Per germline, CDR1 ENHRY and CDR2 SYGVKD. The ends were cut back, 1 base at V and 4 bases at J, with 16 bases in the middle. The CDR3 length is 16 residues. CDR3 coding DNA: TGTGCCATCAGTGAGTACGGGACACCCTTTGGAGAGACCCAGTACTTC. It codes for CAISEYGTPFGETQYF.

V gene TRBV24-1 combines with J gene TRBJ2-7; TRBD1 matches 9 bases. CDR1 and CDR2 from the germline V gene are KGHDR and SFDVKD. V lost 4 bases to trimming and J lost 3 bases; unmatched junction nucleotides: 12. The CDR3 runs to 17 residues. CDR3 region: CATSEYTRTGDFYEQYF. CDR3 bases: TGTGCCACCAGTGAATACACCCGGACAGGGGATTTCTACGAGCAGTACTTC.